The clone carrying this T cell receptor delta chain appeared a few times. The protein given by TCRdb reflects a much larger clone and differs at residue 12 from this DNA's translation, likely from a read error; the protein shown is the DNA's translation. TCRdb re-processed the RT-PCR reads using CATT. The table includes around 2,000 delta-chain clones, 0.33% detected once. Germline values: CDR1 GEAIGNYY, CDR2 EKD. This CDR3 spans 16 amino acids. The data are from a study of gamma-delta T cells after stem cell transplantation. The sequence was obtained from a human donor. It is not recorded whose cells these are; they may come from a transplant donor. V and J are TRDV2 and TRDJ1, with 10 bases that match TRDD3. Sequences were obtained from gamma-delta T cells. The CDR3 sequence: CACDTVGGGYTNKLIF. CDR3 in DNA: TGTGCCTGTGACACCGTTGGTGGGGGATACACCAATAAACTCATCTTT.